The T cell receptor (beta chain) described here comes from a study of cytomegalovirus exposure and HLA in healthy donors. Overall study findings and caveats: Investigators reported 150 to 200 TCR beta chains as tied to cytomegalovirus.

J was trimmed by 4 bases and V by 0 bases; bases with no gene match: 1. CDR3 length: 14 amino acids. Germline V gene sequence: CDR1 SGHAT, CDR2 FQNNGV. PCR was performed using 60 Vbeta and 13 Jbeta primers. Generated by immunoSEQ multiplex PCR, the TCRdb table keeps only in-frame clones and is missing some. This table has 160,000 or so clones, 70% to 80% appearing once. In the case of this clone: Its antigen is not identified.

This sequence was found in a male donor in good health and CMV-seronegative. This chain connects TRBV11-2 to TRBJ1-2; TRBD1 aligns across 8 bases. The sequenced material came from PBMCs. The CDR3 is CASSLDTGGYGYTF. In DNA, the CDR3 is TGTGCCAGCAGCTTAGACACAGGGGGCTATGGCTACACCTTC.